The 14 T cell receptor beta chains listed next were all sequenced from one sample in a study of T cell responses to AZD1222 COVID-19 vaccine. Profiled with immunoSEQ multiplex PCR; TCRdb holds only in-frame clones, not every one. Of roughly 110,000 clones in the sample, 90% were seen once. The specimen was peripheral blood, collected 28 days after the second AZD1222 dose. These receptors were collected from an adult who received the AZD1222 COVID-19 vaccine.

The V and J genes are TRBV10-3 and TRBJ2-7, with 15 bases matching TRBD2. The V gene's germline CDR1 is ENHRY and CDR2 SYGVKD. Trimming at V came to 3 bases and at J to 3 bases, leaving 3 bases not matched to a gene. The CDR3 is 16 residues long. CDR3 region: CAISDPGLAGGYEQYF. The CDR3 nucleotides are TGTGCCATCAGTGACCCGGGACTAGCGGGGGGCTACGAGCAGTACTTC.

The chain couples TRBV6-5 to TRBJ2-7; 8 bases are a match to TRBD2. CDR1 is MNHEY, CDR2 SVGAGI, per germline. The junction had 7 bases not matched to a gene; V was cut back by 4 bases and J by 2 bases. The length of the CDR3 is 15 residues. CDR3 region: CASSFSGGGTYEQYF. The CDR3 coding sequence is TGTGCCAGCAGTTTCTCGGGGGGGGGAACCTACGAGCAGTACTTC.

V gene TRBV7-9 combines with J gene TRBJ1-1; D is possibly TRBD1 (5 bases). Trimming took off 3 bases at V and 3 bases at J, with 8 bases between the two ends. Germline assignment: CDR1 SEHNR and CDR2 FQNEAQ (reference sequence). CDR3 length: 13 amino acids. The CDR3 DNA reads TGTGCCAGCAGCTTCTGGGGGGACACTGAAGCTTTCTTT. Encoded protein: CASSFWGDTEAFF.

The rearrangement links TRBV7-9 to TRBJ2-3; D is possibly TRBD2 (6 bases). This CDR3 is built from 14 residues. V lost 8 bases to trimming and J lost 4 bases, with 16 bases between them. The V gene's germline CDR1 is SEHNR and CDR2 FQNEAQ (reference sequence). CDR3 amino acids: CASYITGGSDTQYF. DNA for the CDR3: TGTGCCAGCTACATCACTGGAGGGTCAGATACGCAGTATTTT.

V is TRBV11-3 and J is TRBJ2-7, with TRBD2 identical over 7 bases. There are 14 residues in the CDR3. The V gene end was trimmed by 5 bases and the J gene end by 5 bases; junction bases not matched to a gene: 9. Germline V gene lookup returns CDR1 SGHNT and CDR2 YENEEA. The CDR3 region is CASSPGTIVNEQYF. In DNA, the CDR3 is TGTGCCAGCAGCCCCGGGACTATTGTGAACGAGCAGTACTTC.

This clone turned up a few times. This rearrangement joins TRBV6-2 or TRBV6-3 to TRBJ2-3, with 7 bases aligning to TRBD1. Trimming removed 5 bases from V and 2 bases from J; junction bases left unmatched: 7. Looked up from germline, CDR1 is MNHEY and CDR2 is SVGEGT. CDR3 length: 15 residues. CDR3 in amino acids: CASSNLGTVTDTQYF. The DNA for the CDR3 is TGTGCCAGCAGTAACCTAGGGACAGTCACAGATACGCAGTATTTT.

The chain carries TRBV9 and TRBJ1-1, with unresolved D. This CDR3 has 14 amino acids. CDR1 and CDR2 (germline): SGDLS, YYNGEE. Deletions cut 2 bases from V and 2 bases from J, with 10 bases between. As DNA, the CDR3 is TGTGCCAGCAGCGTCCTAGAATCAAACACTGAAGCTTTCTTT. Amino acid sequence: CASSVLESNTEAFF.

The CDR3 reads CATSGGGGMAYEQYF. CDR3 nucleotide sequence: TGTGCCACCAGTGGTGGGGGGGGAATGGCCTACGAGCAGTACTTC. The genes are TRBV24-1 and TRBJ2-7, with 7 bases matching TRBD2. The CDR3 runs to 15 residues. Trimming at V came to 5 bases and at J to 2 bases, leaving 8 bases not matched to a gene. In germline, CDR1 is KGHDR, CDR2 SFDVKD.

V and J are TRBV6-5 and TRBJ2-5; the match to TRBD1 covers 7 bases. The CDR3 loop spans 14 amino acids. Per the germline V gene, CDR1 is MNHEY and CDR2 is SVGAGI. J was trimmed by 2 bases and V by 2 bases; bases with no gene match: 2. DNA of the CDR3: TGTGCCAGCAGTTACACGACAGGGCAAGAGACCCAGTACTTC. Translating gives CASSYTTGQETQYF.

The chain links TRBV6-5 to TRBJ1-5; TRBD1 is a possible D gene (5 bases). Germline lookup yields CDR1 MNHEY and CDR2 SVGAGI. V dropped 2 bases and J dropped 4 bases, with 6 bases sitting between them. The length of the CDR3 is 13 residues. The CDR3 DNA reads TGTGCCAGCAGTTACAGGGGAAATCAGCCCCAGCATTTT. This encodes CASSYRGNQPQHF.

The V gene is TRBV7-2, the J gene TRBJ2-7; 7 bases agree with TRBD2. Unmatched junction bases numbered 1, after V lost 4 bases and J lost 4 bases. The CDR3 has 12 amino acids. CDR1 SGHTA and CDR2 FQGNSA come from the germline V gene. In DNA form, the CDR3 reads TGTGCCAGCAGCTGGCGGGGGTACGAGCAGTACTTC. Protein: CASSWRGYEQYF.

The rearrangement links TRBV7-3 to TRBJ2-3; 9 bases map to TRBD2. Trimming removed 0 bases from V and 2 bases from J; junction bases left unmatched: 3. The V gene's germline CDR1 is SGHTA and CDR2 FQGTGA. The CDR3 consists of 16 residues. CDR3 nucleotide sequence: TGTGCCAGCAGCTTAACCGGGACTAGCCCCACAGATACGCAGTATTTT. The encoded protein is CASSLTGTSPTDTQYF.

J is TRBJ2-3 and V is TRBV4-2; 16 nucleotides agree with TRBD2. The V segment lost 4 bases and the J segment 6 bases; nucleotides outside the gene matches: 10. The germline V gene has CDR1 LGHNA and CDR2 YNFKEQ. The CDR3 spans 18 residues. The CDR3 sequence: CASSRDPGLAGGDDTQYF. Written as DNA, the CDR3 is TGTGCCAGCAGCCGAGATCCGGGACTAGCGGGGGGGGACGATACGCAGTATTTT.

CDR3 nucleotide sequence: TGTGCCAGCAGCTTAGTTAGGCAGAGTACCGGGGAGCTGTTTTTT. It encodes CASSLVRQSTGELFF. This chain connects TRBV7-2 to TRBJ2-2; D remains unclear. Trimming left V 1 base short and J 5 bases short, with 11 bases between. From germline, CDR1 is SGHTA and CDR2 FQGNSA. This CDR3 spans 15 amino acids.